A single sample is the source of the 5 T cell receptor beta chains below, sequenced in a study of T cells expressing NK-cell markers. One entry per CDR3 protein, without DNA, is what TCRdb gives after re-calling the 5' RACE reads. The sample has 200,000 to 300,000 distinct CDR3 sequences. The specimen sequenced was blood T cells: a sorted CD56 or NKG2C T cell subset, CD4+ or CD8+ T cells, or bulk PBMC T cells (not recorded which). The receptor source for this set is a man in his late teens or twenties in good health.

The J gene is TRBJ2-3, the V gene TRBV5-1; TCRdb selects TRBD2, and the lack of DNA leaves this call unchecked. This CDR3 has 15 amino acids. Per germline, CDR1 SGHRS and CDR2 YFSETQ. The CDR3 is CASSRAVQGRDTQYF.

V is TRBV20-1 and J is TRBJ2-3; TCRdb picks TRBD1, but there is no DNA to check that call. The CDR3 is 11 residues long. Germline CDR1 is DFQATT and CDR2 is SNEGSKA (reference sequence). The CDR3 loop is CSAPQGGTQYF.

This chain links TRBV5-1 with TRBJ1-6; TCRdb outputs TRBD1, but without DNA this stays unchecked. There are 17 residues in the CDR3. Germline loops: CDR1 SGHRS, CDR2 YFSETQ. The CDR3 protein is CASSLSSGAKNNSPLHF.

The chain joins TRBV7-6 to TRBJ1-5. There are 16 residues in the CDR3. Germline V gene data show CDR1 as SGHVS and CDR2 as FNYEAQ. CDR3 amino acids: CASSLGAQNSNQPQHF.

The genes are TRBV3-1 and TRBJ2-1; with no DNA, the TCRdb D assignment of TRBD2 cannot be verified. The CDR3 runs to 15 residues. Germline lookup yields CDR1 LGHDT and CDR2 YNNKEL (reference sequence). CDR3 loop: CASSQSRVGPHEQFF.